The clone carrying this T cell receptor beta chain was observed at least ten times. Its antigen is undetermined. The germline V gene encodes CDR1 KGHDR and CDR2 SFDVKD. The V end lost 4 bases, the J end lost 0 bases, and 7 bases lay between the germline ends. This CDR3 is built from 14 residues. Using unique molecular identifiers, the investigators prepared the TCRbeta library. TCRdb recomputed calls from the PCR reads with MiXCR, one row per CDR3 protein. The sample holds about 280,000 distinct CDR3 sequences, 11% seen once. These data belong to a study of T-cell reconstitution after alpha-beta-depleted transplantation in children. Study results and limitations: Most T-cell counts and diversity one year after the transplant came from T cells that were newly produced.

This chain connects TRBV24-1 to TRBJ2-3; D is unresolved. This specimen was peripheral blood, taken 180 days after TCRalphabeta/CD19-depleted stem cell transplant. The sequence derives from a male patient aged 2-15 years who had a stem cell transplant for chronic granulomatous disease, so the T cells may come from the graft donor. DNA of the CDR3: TGTGCCACCAGTGACCGAGGCAGCACAGATACGCAGTATTTT. Protein sequence: CATSDRGSTDTQYF.